This TCR beta chain was sequenced during a study of blood T cell repertoires in COVID-19. V trimming: 2 bases; J trimming: 10 bases; junction bases outside the gene matches: 4. The CDR3 loop spans 13 amino acids. Germline loops: CDR1 GTSNPN, CDR2 SVGIG (reference sequence). TCRdb's table, derived via immunoSEQ multiplex PCR, lists solely in-frame clones and lacks some. The repertoire holds fewer than 400,000 clones, with around 90% as singletons. Sequenced sample: peripheral blood. The TCR was taken from a woman in her twenties or thirties with COVID-19, enrolled during active disease. The chain combines TRBV30 with TRBJ1-4; 10 bases are shared with TRBD1. The CDR3 region is CAWSLGQGGKLFF. The CDR3, as DNA: TGTGCCTGGAGTCTCGGACAGGGGGGAAAACTGTTTTTT.